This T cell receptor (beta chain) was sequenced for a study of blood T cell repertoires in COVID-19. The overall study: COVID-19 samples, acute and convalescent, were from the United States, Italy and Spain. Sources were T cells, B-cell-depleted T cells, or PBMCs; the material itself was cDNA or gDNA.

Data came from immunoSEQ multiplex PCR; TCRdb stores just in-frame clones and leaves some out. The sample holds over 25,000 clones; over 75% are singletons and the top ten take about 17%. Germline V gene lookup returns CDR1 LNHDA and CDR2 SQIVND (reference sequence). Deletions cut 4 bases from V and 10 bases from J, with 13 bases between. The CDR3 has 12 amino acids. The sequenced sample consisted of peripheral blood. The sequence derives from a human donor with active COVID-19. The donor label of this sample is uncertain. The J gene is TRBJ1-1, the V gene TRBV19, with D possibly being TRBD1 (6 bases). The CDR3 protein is CASSTPRGGAFF. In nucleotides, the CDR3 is TGTGCCAGTAGTACCCCCAGGGGTGGAGCTTTCTTT.